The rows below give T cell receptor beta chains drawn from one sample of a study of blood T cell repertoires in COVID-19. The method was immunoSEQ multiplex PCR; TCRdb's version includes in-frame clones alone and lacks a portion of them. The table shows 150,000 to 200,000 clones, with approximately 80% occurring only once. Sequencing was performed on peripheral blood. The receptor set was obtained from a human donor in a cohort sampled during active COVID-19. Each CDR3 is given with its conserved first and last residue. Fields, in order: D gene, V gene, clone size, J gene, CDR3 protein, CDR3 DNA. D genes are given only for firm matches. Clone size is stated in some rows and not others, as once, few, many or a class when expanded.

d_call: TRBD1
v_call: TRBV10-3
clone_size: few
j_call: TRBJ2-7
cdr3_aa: CAIRRTGGWDEQYF
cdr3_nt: TGTGCCATCCGGAGGACAGGGGGCTGGGACGAGCAGTACTTC

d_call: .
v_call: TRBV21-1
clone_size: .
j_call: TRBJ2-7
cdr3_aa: CASSPHAPGLLIYEQYF
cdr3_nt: TGTGCCAGCAGCCCCCACGCCCCGGGACTCCTAATTTACGAGCAGTACTTC

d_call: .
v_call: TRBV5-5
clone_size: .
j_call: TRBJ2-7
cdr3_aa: CASSFRGSRDSYEQYF
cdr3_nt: TGTGCCAGCAGCTTCCGAGGCTCCAGGGACTCCTACGAGCAGTACTTC

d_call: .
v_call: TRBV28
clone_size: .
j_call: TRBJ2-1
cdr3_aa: CASSLAISYNEQFF
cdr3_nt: TGTGCCAGCAGTTTGGCCATCTCCTACAATGAGCAGTTCTTC

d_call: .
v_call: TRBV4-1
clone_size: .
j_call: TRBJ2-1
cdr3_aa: CASSQDRLGQFF
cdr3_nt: TGCGCCAGCAGCCAAGACCGACTTGGGCAGTTCTTC

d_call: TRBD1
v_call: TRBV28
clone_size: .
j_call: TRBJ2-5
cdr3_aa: CASSYRGSKETQYF
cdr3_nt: TGTGCCAGCAGTTACAGGGGGAGTAAGGAGACCCAGTACTTC

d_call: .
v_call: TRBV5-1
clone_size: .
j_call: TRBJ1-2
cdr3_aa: CASSLNRDGYTF
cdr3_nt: TGCGCCAGCAGCTTGAACAGGGATGGCTACACCTTC

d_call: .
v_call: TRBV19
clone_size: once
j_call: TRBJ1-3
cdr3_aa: CASTPGVRRSGNTIYF
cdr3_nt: TGTGCCTCCACCCCAGGGGTGCGACGCTCTGGAAACACCATATATTTT

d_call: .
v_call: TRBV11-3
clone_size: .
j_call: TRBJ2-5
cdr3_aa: CASSLNRAEETQYF
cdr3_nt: TGTGCCAGCAGCCTCAACAGGGCCGAAGAGACCCAGTACTTC

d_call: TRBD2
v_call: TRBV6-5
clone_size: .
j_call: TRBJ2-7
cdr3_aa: CASTGRAYEQYF
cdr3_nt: TGTGCCAGCACGGGGAGGGCCTACGAGCAGTACTTC

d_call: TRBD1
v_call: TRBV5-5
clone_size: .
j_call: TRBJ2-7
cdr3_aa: CASSEAGTGAYEQYF
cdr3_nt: TGTGCCAGCAGCGAGGCCGGGACAGGGGCCTACGAGCAGTACTTC